These T cell receptor beta chains were read from a single sample in a study of T cells in Graves' hyperthyroidism and ophthalmopathy. Each CDR3 protein gets one entry after TCRdb re-called the multiplex PCR reads with MiXCR. This table holds 500,000 to 600,000 distinct CDR3 sequences, about 45% found once. The sequenced sample consisted of peripheral blood or thyroid tissue (not recorded which). Source of these receptors: an adult woman with Graves' disease, either hyperthyroidism or ophthalmopathy (not recorded which). Both conserved end residues are trimmed from each CDR3. A row's size may be missing; if present it is once, few, many or a size class.

j_gene,abundance,v_gene,CDR3aa
TRBJ1-2,-,TRBV20-1,SALDRDSYGYT
TRBJ2-6,many,TRBV7-8,ASSPNRIIISGANVLT
TRBJ2-7,-,TRBV2,ASSEEQGGNYEQY
TRBJ2-5,many,TRBV7-9,ASSPSGQSGETQY
TRBJ2-2,many,TRBV11-2,ASSLTLTGELF
TRBJ2-7,-,TRBV11-3,ASSPGTVTGEQY
TRBJ2-7,many,TRBV11-2,ASSRTGTSVYEQY
TRBJ2-1,once,TRBV7-9,ASSLARGFEQF
TRBJ1-2,-,TRBV7-2,ASSLGGQVYGYT
TRBJ2-2,-,TRBV7-2,ASSLGPGSTGELF
TRBJ2-7,many,TRBV5-1,ASSLDRGSIAYEQY
TRBJ1-1,-,TRBV2,ASSLMGYTEAF
TRBJ1-2,-,TRBV19,ASNRGQRNYGYT
TRBJ2-7,many,TRBV5-1,ASSPAGLAGGGSYEQY
TRBJ2-5,many,TRBV20-1,SARRQGRETQY
TRBJ2-7,-,TRBV7-2,ASSLEGDLEQY
TRBJ2-5,many,TRBV12-3/TRBV12-4,ASSFRGETQY
TRBJ1-1,-,TRBV7-9,ASSWGQDTEAF
TRBJ2-7,many,TRBV9,ASSAGAGGTYEQY
TRBJ2-7,many,TRBV11-2,ASSLLSDSYEQY
TRBJ2-7,-,TRBV27,ASSSAQAYEQY
TRBJ2-7,many,TRBV20-1,SARVRDRTYEQY
TRBJ1-5,few,TRBV28,ASDTSGGQPQH
TRBJ2-7,many,TRBV5-4,ASSTHGGVGEQY
TRBJ1-5,-,TRBV24-1,ASSLPGAGSQPQH
TRBJ1-1,-,TRBV19,ASSIAVQGSIAEAF
TRBJ2-5,many,TRBV12-5,ASATSGRTQETQY
TRBJ1-2,-,TRBV2,ASSEGTGDGYT
TRBJ1-2,many,TRBV6-5,ASSYSSYYGYT
TRBJ2-2,few,TRBV15,ATSRDRGELF
TRBJ1-1,-,TRBV15,ATSRGAGSTEAS
TRBJ2-2,-,TRBV2,ASSPTGQAGELF
TRBJ2-5,many,TRBV11-3,ASSLGTGAQETQY
TRBJ1-5,many,TRBV20-1,SARTGTFSNQPQH
TRBJ1-3,-,TRBV20-1,SARRDRAGNTIY
TRBJ1-1,-,TRBV7-2,ASSSPGGSTEAF
TRBJ1-4,many,TRBV6-5,ASSFDGIWATNEKLF
TRBJ2-3,-,TRBV7-7,ASSPTGMGTDTQY
TRBJ1-5,few,TRBV5-1,ASSKGQGKETQH
TRBJ1-3,many,TRBV7-2,ASSLEWTGFSSGNTIY
TRBJ2-5,many,TRBV5-1,ASSLTGTVQETQY
TRBJ1-4,-,TRBV11-2,ASSLTGGRNEKLF
TRBJ1-1,many,TRBV20-1,SAGDRRGAIEAF
TRBJ2-7,many,TRBV20-1,SAREGTSSEQY
TRBJ2-7,many,TRBV5-1,ASSTGTGDSYEQY
TRBJ2-7,many,TRBV29-1,SAFGTGHSEQY
TRBJ2-7,few,TRBV29-1,SVRTGKAGHSYEQY
TRBJ1-1,-,TRBV25-1,ASSGQGAGTEAF
TRBJ2-5,many,TRBV12-3/TRBV12-4,ASSPQGPIKMAQY